The rows below give T cell receptor beta chains drawn from one sample of a study of T cells in Graves' hyperthyroidism and ophthalmopathy. TCRdb itself ran the multiplex PCR reads through MiXCR, one entry per CDR3 protein. The repertoire includes more than 300,000 distinct CDR3 sequences, about 13% of them detected once, and around a tenth sits in the top ten. The sequencing sample was made of blood. The receptors come from a woman aged 18 to 35 with Graves' hyperthyroidism. CDR3s include the opening cysteine and the closing phenylalanine or tryptophan. Fields, in order: clone size, V gene, J gene, D gene, CDR3 protein, CDR3 DNA. The D gene is left open where the match is weak. Expanded clones get a size class; other rows say once, few or many, or leave the size out.

size: many; V: TRBV20-1; J: TRBJ2-2; D: -; CDR3: CSAREGASTGELFF; DNA: TGCAGTGCTAGAGAGGGGGCGTCCACCGGGGAGCTGTTTTTT
size: many; V: TRBV27; J: TRBJ1-4; D: -; CDR3: CASSPTGRLNEKLFF; DNA: TGTGCCAGCAGTCCGACGGGCCGACTTAATGAAAAACTGTTTTTT
size: few; V: TRBV6-2/TRBV6-3; J: TRBJ2-7; D: TRBD2; CDR3: CASSYTLAGGLEQYF; DNA: TGTGCCAGCAGTTACACCCTAGCGGGAGGCCTCGAGCAGTACTTC
size: -; V: TRBV5-1; J: TRBJ1-1; D: -; CDR3: CASSPGALVTEAFF; DNA: TGCGCCAGCAGTCCAGGGGCGTTGGTCACTGAAGCTTTCTTT
size: -; V: TRBV6-2/TRBV6-3; J: TRBJ2-1; D: -; CDR3: CASRLDGGLFYNEQFF; DNA: TGTGCCAGCAGACTGGATGGGGGGCTGTTCTACAATGAGCAGTTCTTC
size: many; V: TRBV28; J: TRBJ1-1; D: TRBD1; CDR3: CASSSRYRGPGAGTEAFF; DNA: TGTGCCAGCAGTTCCCGATACAGGGGACCCGGCGCGGGCACTGAAGCTTTCTTT
size: many; V: TRBV2; J: TRBJ1-6; D: -; CDR3: CASSTDYNSPLHF; DNA: TGTGCCAGCAGTACCGATTATAATTCACCCCTCCACTTT
size: many; V: TRBV28; J: TRBJ2-1; D: TRBD2; CDR3: CASSPWTSGAYNEQFF; DNA: TGTGCCAGCAGTCCGTGGACTAGCGGGGCCTACAATGAGCAGTTCTTC
size: many; V: TRBV6-2/TRBV6-3; J: TRBJ1-1; D: -; CDR3: CASSYLLTEAFF; DNA: TGTGCCAGCAGTTACCTGTTGACTGAAGCTTTCTTT
size: many; V: TRBV7-9; J: TRBJ2-7; D: -; CDR3: CASSSLHSSPYEQYF; DNA: TGTGCCAGCAGCTCCCTCCACTCGTCCCCCTACGAGCAGTACTTC
size: many; V: TRBV3-1; J: TRBJ1-2; D: -; CDR3: CASSLSGVISDYGYTF; DNA: TGTGCCAGCAGCCTTAGCGGTGTGATTAGCGACTATGGCTACACCTTC
size: many; V: TRBV6-1; J: TRBJ1-2; D: -; CDR3: CASDRPSNYGYTF; DNA: TGTGCCAGCGACAGGCCGTCTAACTATGGCTACACCTTC
size: few; V: TRBV19; J: TRBJ1-5; D: -; CDR3: CASQNHRDSNQPQHF; DNA: TGTGCCAGCCAAAACCACAGGGATAGCAATCAGCCCCAGCATTTT
size: many; V: TRBV5-5; J: TRBJ1-2; D: TRBD1; CDR3: CASSLPLGQGIDGYTF; DNA: TGTGCCAGCAGCTTGCCTTTGGGACAGGGGATAGATGGCTACACCTTC
size: many; V: TRBV20-1; J: TRBJ2-1; D: TRBD2; CDR3: CSAETSGAYNEQFF; DNA: TGCAGTGCGGAAACTAGCGGGGCCTACAATGAGCAGTTCTTC
size: many; V: TRBV28; J: TRBJ1-2; D: -; CDR3: CASSFLGRTPANYGYTF; DNA: TGTGCCAGCAGTTTCTTGGGGCGGACTCCCGCTAACTATGGCTACACCTTC
size: few; V: TRBV20-1; J: TRBJ1-1; D: -; CDR3: CSARGPRITEAFF; DNA: TGCAGTGCTAGGGGGCCTCGGATCACTGAAGCTTTCTTT
size: -; V: TRBV28; J: TRBJ1-2; D: TRBD1; CDR3: CASSFNSGGAYGYTF; DNA: TGTGCCAGCAGTTTTAACTCAGGGGGGGCCTATGGCTACACCTTC
size: many; V: TRBV2; J: TRBJ2-7; D: TRBD1; CDR3: CASSRQGRGEQYF; DNA: TGTGCCAGCAGTCGACAGGGGAGAGGCGAGCAGTACTTC
size: many; V: TRBV2; J: TRBJ2-1; D: -; CDR3: CASSGDRYMGQFF; DNA: TGTGCCAGCAGTGGGGACCGATACATGGGGCAGTTCTTC
size: few; V: TRBV5-4; J: TRBJ2-3; D: TRBD2; CDR3: CASSSRLAGPSTDTQYF; DNA: TGTGCCAGCAGCTCCCGACTAGCGGGGCCTAGCACAGATACGCAGTATTTT
size: many; V: TRBV5-1; J: TRBJ2-3; D: TRBD2; CDR3: CASSSASGNTDTQYF; DNA: TGCGCCAGCAGCTCTGCTAGCGGGAACACAGATACGCAGTATTTT
size: many; V: TRBV11-2; J: TRBJ2-7; D: TRBD1; CDR3: CASSAQGWYEQYF; DNA: TGTGCCAGCAGCGCACAGGGGTGGTACGAGCAGTACTTC
size: many; V: TRBV7-9; J: TRBJ2-1; D: -; CDR3: CASSLVTGNEQFF; DNA: TGTGCCAGCAGCTTAGTAACGGGGAATGAGCAGTTCTTC
size: -; V: TRBV5-5; J: TRBJ2-3; D: TRBD2; CDR3: CASRLRDYVPSTDTQYF; DNA: TGTGCCAGCAGACTCCGGGACTACGTCCCGAGTACAGATACGCAGTATTTT
size: many; V: TRBV3-1; J: TRBJ2-7; D: -; CDR3: CASSHTGYEQYF; DNA: TGTGCCAGCAGCCATACAGGCTACGAGCAGTACTTC
size: -; V: TRBV4-3; J: TRBJ1-5; D: -; CDR3: CASRQAVNSNQPQHF; DNA: TGCGCCAGCAGGCAGGCAGTTAATAGCAATCAGCCCCAGCATTTT
size: many; V: TRBV7-2; J: TRBJ1-2; D: -; CDR3: CASSATGTEYGYTF; DNA: TGTGCCAGCAGCGCGACCGGGACCGAGTATGGCTACACCTTC
size: -; V: TRBV11-1; J: TRBJ2-1; D: -; CDR3: CASSLFISRNSYNEQFF; DNA: TGTGCCAGCAGCTTGTTCATTAGCAGGAACTCCTACAATGAGCAGTTCTTC
size: -; V: TRBV5-4; J: TRBJ2-1; D: TRBD1; CDR3: CASSLLGTGTLLYYNEQFF; DNA: TGTGCCAGCAGCTTACTCGGGACAGGTACCCTTTTGTACTACAATGAGCAGTTCTTC
size: -; V: TRBV20-1; J: TRBJ2-3; D: TRBD2; CDR3: CSAGGTSGGSTDTQYF; DNA: TGCAGTGCTGGCGGGACTAGCGGGGGAAGCACAGATACGCAGTATTTT
size: -; V: TRBV7-6; J: TRBJ1-2; D: -; CDR3: CASSGGEGRSGYTF; DNA: TGTGCCAGCAGCGGGGGAGAGGGGCGGAGTGGCTACACCTTC
size: few; V: TRBV4-3; J: TRBJ1-1; D: -; CDR3: CASSQDELNTEAFF; DNA: TGCGCCAGCAGCCAAGATGAGTTGAACACTGAAGCTTTCTTT
size: many; V: TRBV7-8; J: TRBJ2-7; D: -; CDR3: CASSLGPGPYEQYF; DNA: TGTGCCAGCAGCTTAGGTCCGGGACCCTACGAGCAGTACTTC
size: -; V: TRBV20-1; J: TRBJ2-2; D: TRBD1; CDR3: CSARGQGGLEELFF; DNA: TGCAGTGCCAGGGGACAGGGGGGACTTGAGGAGCTGTTTTTT
size: many; V: TRBV15; J: TRBJ1-1; D: TRBD1; CDR3: CATSTRQGENTEAFF; DNA: TGTGCCACCAGCACCCGACAGGGTGAGAACACTGAAGCTTTCTTT
size: many; V: TRBV11-2; J: TRBJ1-2; D: -; CDR3: CASSLFQAIGYGYTF; DNA: TGTGCCAGCAGCTTATTTCAAGCAATTGGCTATGGCTACACCTTC
size: many; V: TRBV6-1; J: TRBJ1-4; D: TRBD1; CDR3: CASSEDRGVEKLFF; DNA: TGTGCCAGCAGCGAAGACAGGGGGGTAGAAAAACTGTTTTTT
size: -; V: TRBV7-8; J: TRBJ1-5; D: -; CDR3: CASGEFVGNQPQHF; DNA: TGTGCCAGCGGGGAGTTTGTTGGGAATCAGCCCCAGCATTTT
size: many; V: TRBV2; J: TRBJ1-2; D: -; CDR3: CASSESFGTSYTF; DNA: TGTGCCAGCAGTGAATCGTTTGGTACCAGCTACACCTTC
size: many; V: TRBV6-1; J: TRBJ1-3; D: -; CDR3: CASSCDRSGNTIYF; DNA: TGTGCCAGCAGCTGCGACAGAAGTGGAAACACCATATATTTT
size: many; V: TRBV11-2; J: TRBJ1-2; D: -; CDR3: CASSPTGASYYGYTF; DNA: TGTGCCAGCAGCCCGACTGGTGCTTCCTACTATGGCTACACCTTC
size: many; V: TRBV2; J: TRBJ1-1; D: TRBD1; CDR3: CASTYLTGAHEAFF; DNA: TGTGCCAGCACCTACCTGACAGGGGCGCATGAAGCTTTCTTT
size: many; V: TRBV28; J: TRBJ2-3; D: TRBD2; CDR3: CASSHDPIWGGVTDTQYF; DNA: TGTGCCAGCAGCCACGACCCAATATGGGGGGGAGTCACAGATACGCAGTATTTT
size: -; V: TRBV4-1; J: TRBJ1-2; D: TRBD1; CDR3: CASSLTGTGGAWGYTF; DNA: TGCGCCAGCAGCCTAACAGGAACAGGGGGCGCATGGGGCTACACCTTC
size: -; V: TRBV6-4; J: TRBJ1-2; D: TRBD1; CDR3: CASSEGDRYYGYTF; DNA: TGTGCCAGCAGTGAGGGGGACAGGTACTATGGCTACACCTTC
size: -; V: TRBV7-3; J: TRBJ1-1; D: -; CDR3: CASSLTPGAGQAFF; DNA: TGTGCCAGCAGCTTAACTCCCGGGGCCGGACAAGCTTTCTTT
size: few; V: TRBV7-9; J: TRBJ1-1; D: -; CDR3: CASSIRGGGWDTEAFF; DNA: TGTGCCAGCAGCATTAGGGGGGGGGGTTGGGACACTGAAGCTTTCTTT
size: -; V: TRBV7-3; J: TRBJ2-3; D: TRBD2; CDR3: CASSASGGSDTQYF; DNA: TGTGCCAGCAGCGCCTCCGGGGGGTCAGATACGCAGTATTTT
size: many; V: TRBV14; J: TRBJ1-2; D: TRBD1; CDR3: CASSPTAQGGDGYTF; DNA: TGTGCCAGCAGTCCGACTGCCCAGGGGGGGGATGGCTACACCTTC
size: many; V: TRBV12-3/TRBV12-4; J: TRBJ1-5; D: -; CDR3: CATGVSNQPQHF; DNA: TGTGCCACCGGGGTTAGCAATCAGCCCCAGCATTTT
size: many; V: TRBV27; J: TRBJ2-1; D: TRBD1; CDR3: CASSIVGTANEQFF; DNA: TGTGCCAGCAGTATCGTCGGGACAGCCAATGAGCAGTTCTTC
size: -; V: TRBV11-2; J: TRBJ1-2; D: -; CDR3: CASSLVSVEGSGYGYTF; DNA: TGCGCCAGCAGCTTGGTTTCTGTGGAAGGGAGCGGCTATGGCTACACCTTC
size: -; V: TRBV24-1; J: TRBJ2-2; D: TRBD2; CDR3: CATSRTSGGAGTGELFF; DNA: TGTGCCACCAGTCGGACTAGCGGGGGGGCTGGCACCGGGGAGCTGTTTTTT
size: many; V: TRBV5-1; J: TRBJ1-5; D: -; CDR3: CASSPGPNGNQPQHF; DNA: TGCGCCAGCAGCCCCGGGCCAAACGGCAATCAGCCCCAGCATTTT
size: many; V: TRBV11-2; J: TRBJ2-7; D: -; CDR3: CASSGRGDEQYF; DNA: TGTGCCAGCAGCGGGCGGGGAGACGAGCAGTACTTC
size: few; V: TRBV19; J: TRBJ2-2; D: -; CDR3: CASKGRGDTGELFF; DNA: TGTGCCAGTAAGGGTAGGGGAGACACCGGGGAGCTGTTTTTT